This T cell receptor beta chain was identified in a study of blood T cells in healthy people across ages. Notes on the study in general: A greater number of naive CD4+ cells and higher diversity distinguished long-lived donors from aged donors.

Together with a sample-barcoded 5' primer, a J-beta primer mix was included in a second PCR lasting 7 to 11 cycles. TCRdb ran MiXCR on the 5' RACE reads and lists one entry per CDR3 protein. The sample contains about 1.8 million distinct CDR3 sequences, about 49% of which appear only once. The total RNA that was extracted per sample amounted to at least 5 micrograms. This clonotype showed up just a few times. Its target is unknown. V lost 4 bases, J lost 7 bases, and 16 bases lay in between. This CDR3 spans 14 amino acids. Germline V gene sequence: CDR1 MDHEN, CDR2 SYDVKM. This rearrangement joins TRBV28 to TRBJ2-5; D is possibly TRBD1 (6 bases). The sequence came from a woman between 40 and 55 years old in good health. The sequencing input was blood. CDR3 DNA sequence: TGTGCCAGCAGTTCTCCTGCAGGGGAGTCGACCCAGTACTTC. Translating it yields CASSSPAGESTQYF. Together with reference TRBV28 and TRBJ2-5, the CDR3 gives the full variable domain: DVKVTQSSRYLVKRTGEKVFLECVQDMDHENMFWYRQDPGLGLRLIYFSYDVKMKEKGDIPEGYSVSREKKERFSLILESASTNQTSMYLCASSSPAGESTQYFGPGTRLLVL.